These 4 T cell receptor beta chains came from one sample sequenced in a study of T cells in Graves' hyperthyroidism and ophthalmopathy. RNA transcripts provided the source from which TCR beta CDR3 regions were amplified. First-round RT-PCR targeting the TCR CDR3 was performed with the HTBI primer set. Via MiXCR, TCRdb re-called the multiplex PCR reads, giving one row per CDR3 protein. The data show about 570,000 distinct CDR3 sequences, about 45% seen once. Sequenced: peripheral blood or thyroid tissue (not recorded which). These receptors were collected from an adult woman with Graves' disease, either hyperthyroidism or ophthalmopathy (not recorded which).

The chain recombines TRBV6-5 with TRBJ2-7, with a tentative D call TRBD1 (6 bases). The length of the CDR3 is 16 residues. CDR1 and CDR2 (germline): MNHEY, SVGAGI. With 6 bases removed from V and 0 bases from J, the gap between germline ends came to 18 bases. The CDR3 nucleotides read TGTGCCAGCAGACCTCCACAGGGTAGGAGCTCCTACGAGCAGTACTTC. Translated, it gives CASRPPQGRSSYEQYF.

This clonotype was counted ten times or more. The gene calls are TRBV9 and TRBJ1-6; D is possibly TRBD1 (6 bases). From germline, CDR1 is SGDLS and CDR2 YYNGEE. Trimming stripped 2 bases from V and 8 bases from J, with 11 bases between. This CDR3 spans 14 amino acids. CDR3 amino acids: CASSVRGSDSPLHF. The CDR3 nucleotides are TGTGCCAGCAGCGTCAGGGGATCGGATTCACCCCTCCACTTT.

CDR3 coding DNA: TGTGCCAGCAGTGGATCGGGGCTCAGATCTGGGGCCAACGTCCTGACTTTC. Residues: CASSGSGLRSGANVLTF. The chain employs TRBV2 and TRBJ2-6; D may match TRBD1 or TRBD2 (5 bases each). V lost 4 bases to trimming and J lost 1 base, with 14 bases between them. The CDR3 has 17 amino acids. Looked up from germline, CDR1 is SNHLY and CDR2 is FYNNEI.

This chain joins TRBV29-1 and TRBJ2-7; a possible D gene is TRBD2 (6 bases). CDR3 length equals 12 residues. V lost 7 bases, J lost 6 bases, and 16 bases lay in between. The germline CDR1 and CDR2 sequences are SQVTM and ANQGSEA. In DNA form, the CDR3 reads TGCAGCGCGGCCGGGGGTGGGACCGAGCAGTACTTC. This codes for CSAAGGGTEQYF.